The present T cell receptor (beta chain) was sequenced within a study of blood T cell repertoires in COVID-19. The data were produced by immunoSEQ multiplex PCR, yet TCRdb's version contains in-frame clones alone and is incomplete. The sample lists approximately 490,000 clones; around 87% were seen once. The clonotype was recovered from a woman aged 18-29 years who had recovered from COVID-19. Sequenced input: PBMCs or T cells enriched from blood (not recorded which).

The CDR3, as DNA: TGTGCCAGCAGGGAAGTTGGGACAGATAATTCACCCCTCCACTTT. Protein product: CASREVGTDNSPLHF. The chain couples TRBV9 to TRBJ1-6, with 7 bases matching TRBD1. The V gene end was trimmed by 5 bases and the J gene end by 5 bases; junction bases not matched to a gene: 7. The CDR3 has 15 residues. The germline V gene encodes CDR1 SGDLS and CDR2 YYNGEE. Full variable domain (outside the CDR3, taken from reference TRBV9 and TRBJ1-6): DSGVTQTPKHLITATGQRVTLRCSPRSGDLSVYWYQQSLDQGLQFLIQYYNGEERAKGNILERFSAQQFPDLHSELNLSSLELGDSALYFCASREVGTDNSPLHFGNGTRLTVT.